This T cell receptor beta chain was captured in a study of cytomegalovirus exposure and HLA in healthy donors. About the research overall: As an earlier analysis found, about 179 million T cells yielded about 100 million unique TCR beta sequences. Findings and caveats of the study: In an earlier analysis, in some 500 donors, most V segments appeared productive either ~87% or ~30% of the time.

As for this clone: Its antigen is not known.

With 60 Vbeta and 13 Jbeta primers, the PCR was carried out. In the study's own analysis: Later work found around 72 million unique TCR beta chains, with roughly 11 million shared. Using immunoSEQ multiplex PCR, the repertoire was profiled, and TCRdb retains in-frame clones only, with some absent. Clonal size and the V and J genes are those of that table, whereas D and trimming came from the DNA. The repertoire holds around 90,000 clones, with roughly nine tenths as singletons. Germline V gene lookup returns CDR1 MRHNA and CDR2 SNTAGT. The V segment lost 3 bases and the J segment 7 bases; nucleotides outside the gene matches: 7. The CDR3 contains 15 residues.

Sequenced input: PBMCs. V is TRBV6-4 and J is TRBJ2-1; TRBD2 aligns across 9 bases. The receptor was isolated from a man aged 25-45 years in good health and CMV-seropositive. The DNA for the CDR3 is TGTGCCAGCAGTGAAAGACTAACTAGCGGGAATGAGCAGTTCTTC. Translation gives CASSERLTSGNEQFF.